A single sample is the source of the 28 T cell receptor beta chains below, sequenced in a study of blood T cell repertoires in COVID-19. The table came from immunoSEQ multiplex PCR; TCRdb's copy has only in-frame clones and leaves some out. The sample lists more than 60,000 clones, about 88% occurring once. Sequencing input: peripheral blood. These receptors all stem from a woman older than 75 with active or convalescent COVID-19.

The rearrangement joins TRBV28 to TRBJ1-2, with D tentatively TRBD1 (6 bases). Germline-derived CDR1 and CDR2 are MDHEN and SYDVKM. V dropped 3 bases and J dropped 5 bases, with 16 bases sitting between them. This CDR3 is built from 15 residues. CDR3 sequence reads: CASSFDPGQGYGYTF. Written as DNA, the CDR3 is TGTGCCAGCAGTTTCGACCCGGGCCAGGGGTATGGCTACACCTTC.

This rearrangement joins TRBV6-5 to TRBJ1-1; a possible D gene is TRBD1 (6 bases). This CDR3 is built from 15 residues. V lost 2 bases to trimming and J lost 4 bases, with 14 bases between them. Germline CDR1 and CDR2: MNHEY and SVGAGI. The CDR3 is CASSYVQGASTEAFF. In DNA, the CDR3 is TGTGCCAGCAGTTACGTACAGGGTGCAAGCACTGAAGCTTTCTTT.

This sequence joins TRBV14 and TRBJ2-5; D call uncertain. Per germline, CDR1 SGHDN and CDR2 FVKESK. The CDR3 has 15 amino acids. The germline V and J ends were trimmed by 2 bases and 8 bases, with 18 bases remaining between them. The CDR3 DNA reads as TGTGCCAGCAGCCAAAGTACAGACGCATTTCAAACCCAGTACTTC. Translating gives CASSQSTDAFQTQYF. The complete variable domain, with remaining parts taken from reference TRBV14 and TRBJ2-5, reads EAGVTQFPSHSVIEKGQTVTLRCDPISGHDNLYWYRRVMGKEIKFLLHFVKESKQDESGMPNNRFLAERTGGTYSTLKVQPAELEDSGVYFCASSQSTDAFQTQYFGPGTRLLVL.

The V gene is TRBV27, the J gene TRBJ1-6; TRBD1 agrees at 9 bases. Per the germline V gene, CDR1 is MNHEY and CDR2 is SMNVEV (reference sequence). There are 15 residues in the CDR3. Trimming at V came to 4 bases and at J to 7 bases, leaving 5 bases not matched to a gene. CDR3 nucleotide sequence: TGTGCCAGCAGTTCCGGGACAGGGAGCAATTCACCCCTCCACTTT. It codes for CASSSGTGSNSPLHF.

The chain joins TRBV18 to TRBJ2-1, with 8 bases lining up with TRBD1. CDR3 length: 16 residues. The germline V gene encodes CDR1 KGHSH and CDR2 LQKENI. Trimming at V came to 4 bases and at J to 2 bases, leaving 7 bases not matched to a gene. The CDR3 sequence: CASSRSRDRPYNEQFF. CDR3 nucleotide sequence: TGTGCCAGCTCACGTTCCCGGGACAGGCCCTACAATGAGCAGTTCTTC.

This rearrangement joins TRBV6-2 or TRBV6-3 to TRBJ2-7; TRBD2 aligns across 12 bases. There are 15 residues in the CDR3. V trimming: 5 bases; J trimming: 5 bases; junction bases outside the gene matches: 7. Germline V lookup: CDR1 MNHEY, CDR2 SVGEGT. CDR3 region: CASSTPSGGAHEQYF. In DNA, the CDR3 is TGTGCCAGCAGTACCCCTAGCGGGGGGGCCCACGAGCAGTACTTC.

The rearrangement joins TRBV28 to TRBJ1-5, with TRBD1 identical over 11 bases. Germline V CDR1 and CDR2: MDHEN, SYDVKM. This CDR3 is built from 16 residues. With V trimmed by 7 bases and J by 4 bases, 9 bases remained unmatched. The CDR3: CASNVRGTGGNQPQHF. In DNA, the CDR3 is TGTGCCAGCAACGTCCGAGGGACAGGGGGTAATCAGCCCCAGCATTTT.

The chain joins TRBV7-2 to TRBJ2-5; TRBD1 might be the D (7 bases). The CDR3 runs 15 residues. Trimming removed 5 bases from V and 4 bases from J, with 17 bases in between. Per the germline V gene, CDR1 is SGHTA and CDR2 is FQGNSA. CDR3 sequence reads: CASSGRRGLGETQYF. CDR3 DNA sequence: TGTGCCAGCAGCGGTAGGAGGGGGCTAGGAGAGACCCAGTACTTC.

The chain has TRBV28 and TRBJ1-5; no definite D call. V gave up 5 bases and J gave up 5 bases, with 22 bases separating them. The germline CDR1 and CDR2 sequences are MDHEN and SYDVKM. The CDR3 sequence is 17 residues long. The CDR3 nucleotides read TGTGCCAGCAGTCTCCCGCTTGAAGTCAGGTTGGATCAGCCCCAGCATTTT. As protein: CASSLPLEVRLDQPQHF.

The genes are TRBV19 and TRBJ1-5; D not certain. The CDR3 contains 15 residues. Trimming left V 0 bases short and J 6 bases short, with 12 bases between. Germline V gene sequence: CDR1 LNHDA, CDR2 SQIVND (reference sequence). The CDR3 DNA reads TGTGCCAGTAGTATAGATGGAGGCACAGTTCAGCCCCAGCATTTT. Residues: CASSIDGGTVQPQHF.

V gene TRBV5-4 combines with J gene TRBJ2-6; 9 nucleotides match TRBD1. J was trimmed by 2 bases and V by 2 bases; bases with no gene match: 5. The CDR3 consists of 17 residues. Germline V gene data show CDR1 as SGHNT and CDR2 as YYREEE (reference sequence). The DNA of the CDR3 is TGTGCCAGCAGCTTCCGGGACAGGGTTACTGGGGCCAACGTCCTGACTTTC. It is translated as CASSFRDRVTGANVLTF.

This chain uses TRBV5-5 with TRBJ1-4; no clear D. The CDR3 is 14 residues long. Trimming left V 4 bases short and J 6 bases short, with 13 bases between. Per germline, CDR1 SGHKS and CDR2 YYEKEE (reference sequence). The CDR3 DNA sequence: TGTGCCAGCAGCCTAGATTTAACATATGAAAAACTGTTTTTT. As protein: CASSLDLTYEKLFF.

This chain joins TRBV19 and TRBJ1-1, with D possibly being TRBD1 (6 bases). This CDR3 region has 15 residues. Trimming stripped 6 bases from V and 3 bases from J, with 17 bases between. The V gene's germline CDR1 is LNHDA and CDR2 SQIVND (reference sequence). Written as DNA, the CDR3 is TGTGCCAGTAGATCAGCAGGGAGGGGGGACACTGAAGCTTTCTTT. The encoded protein is CASRSAGRGDTEAFF.

This clone was counted only a few times. The chain recombines TRBV12-3 or TRBV12-4 with TRBJ1-5; D gene unclear. CDR3 length: 13 amino acids. V was cut by 1 base and J by 6 bases, with 7 bases left in between. The CDR3 reads CASSLGSSQPQHF. The CDR3 coding sequence is TGTGCCAGCAGTTTAGGGTCCAGTCAGCCCCAGCATTTT.

For this clone: At the DNA level, this CDR3 is encoded by other sequences in the same sample as well. This chain uses TRBV6-5 with TRBJ2-2; D not resolved. The CDR3 length is 14 residues. Germline loops: CDR1 MNHEY, CDR2 SVGAGI. Trimming shortened V by 2 bases and J by 1 base, and 5 bases separated the two germline ends. The CDR3 DNA reads as TGTGCCAGCAGTTACGGCGGGAACACCGGGGAGCTGTTTTTT. This translates into CASSYGGNTGELFF.

V gene TRBV7-2 combines with J gene TRBJ2-7; D possibly corresponds to TRBD1 (7 bases). The CDR3 is made up of 17 amino acids. Deletions cut 5 bases from V and 2 bases from J, with 22 bases between. CDR1 SGHTA and CDR2 FQGNSA come from the germline V gene. CDR3 in DNA: TGTGCCAGCAGCGCCCGAGGGGCAGGGGGGAGCGCCTACGAGCAGTACTTC. Protein: CASSARGAGGSAYEQYF. The variable domain in full, with the rest retrieved from reference TRBV7-2 and TRBJ2-7, is GAGVSQSPSNKVTEKGKDVELRCDPISGHTALYWYRQSLGQGLEFLIYFQGNSAPDKSGLPSDRFSAERTGGSVSTLTIQRTQQEDSAVYLCASSARGAGGSAYEQYFGPGTRLTVT.

V gene TRBV2 combines with J gene TRBJ1-6; 8 positions match TRBD1. Germline V lookup: CDR1 SNHLY, CDR2 FYNNEI. The junction had 6 bases not matched to a gene; V was cut back by 3 bases and J by 8 bases. This CDR3 has 15 amino acids. CDR3 bases: TGTGCCAGCAGTGAGGCCACAGGGGGGGATTCACCCCTCCACTTT. This codes for CASSEATGGDSPLHF.

This chain uses TRBV18 with TRBJ1-1; 7 nucleotides agree with TRBD1. Germline V gene data show CDR1 as KGHSH and CDR2 as LQKENI. The CDR3 extends over 16 amino acids. The V segment lost 2 bases and the J segment 4 bases; nucleotides outside the gene matches: 10. CDR3 amino acids: CASSPNQAGGITEAFF. Written as DNA, the CDR3 is TGTGCCAGCTCACCAAATCAGGCAGGGGGTATCACTGAAGCTTTCTTT.

This chain joins TRBV7-6 and TRBJ2-3, with 10 bases lining up with TRBD1. J gave up 5 bases and V 0 bases, and 2 bases lay outside the gene matches. This CDR3 region has 15 residues. Germline lookup yields CDR1 SGHVS and CDR2 FNYEAQ. The CDR3 sequence is CASSLARTGGDTQYF. The CDR3 nucleotides are TGTGCCAGCAGCTTAGCCCGGACAGGGGGAGATACGCAGTATTTT.

The chain joins TRBV25-1 to TRBJ1-4; the D is unclear. The CDR3 length is 11 residues. Trimming stripped 5 bases from V and 7 bases from J, with 5 bases between. Germline V gives CDR1 MGHDK, CDR2 SYGVNS. This CDR3 reads CASSTSEKLFF. CDR3 nucleotides: TGTGCCAGCAGTACCAGTGAAAAACTGTTTTTT.

The J gene is TRBJ2-1, the V gene TRBV6-5; 11 bases are a match to TRBD2. Trimming took 7 bases from V and 10 from J; bases not matched to a gene: 6. The CDR3 length is 13 residues. Germline loops: CDR1 MNHEY, CDR2 SVGAGI. The CDR3 nucleotides read TGTGCCAGCATTAGCGGGGGGGCCCGGGAGCAGTTCTTC. Its translation: CASISGGAREQFF.

This clone was detected only a few times. The genes are TRBV7-2 and TRBJ2-5; possibly TRBD1 for D (6 bases). With 0 bases removed from V and 4 bases from J, the gap between germline ends came to 27 bases. The V gene's germline CDR1 is SGHTA and CDR2 FQGNSA. The CDR3 extends over 20 amino acids. In DNA form, the CDR3 reads TGTGCCAGCAGCTTAGCCTCTCTGAGGTTAACAGGGTTGATAGGAGAGACCCAGTACTTC. It translates to CASSLASLRLTGLIGETQYF.

This chain uses TRBV7-3 with TRBJ2-1; 7 bases match TRBD2. CDR3 length: 13 residues. CDR1 SGHTA and CDR2 FQGTGA come from the germline V gene. The J segment lost 5 bases and the V segment lost 4 bases, leaving 2 bases of the junction unmatched. CDR3 nucleotide sequence: TGTGCCAGCAGCTCCGGGAGGAACAATGAGCAGTTCTTC. Amino acid sequence: CASSSGRNNEQFF.

In nucleotides, the CDR3 is TGCGCCAGCAGCCAAGAACTAGCGGGGAAAACTAGCACAGATACGCAGTATTTT. Protein sequence: CASSQELAGKTSTDTQYF. The gene calls are TRBV4-1 and TRBJ2-3, with 10 nucleotides matching TRBD2. This CDR3 is built from 18 residues. With 0 bases clipped from V and 0 bases from J, the junction kept 6 bases outside the gene matches. The germline gives CDR1 MGHRA, CDR2 YSYEKL.

The rearrangement joins TRBV4-1 to TRBJ2-3; 7 nucleotides match TRBD1. Trimming at V came to 11 bases and at J to 0 bases, leaving 11 bases not matched to a gene. CDR1 is MGHRA, CDR2 YSYEKL, per germline. CDR3 length equals 15 residues. The CDR3 is CASKGQTTSTDTQYF. For the CDR3, the DNA is TGCGCCTCAAAGGGACAGACCACTAGCACAGATACGCAGTATTTT.

This clone has more than one count but fewer than ten. The chain has TRBV6-1 and TRBJ1-6; no clear D gene. There are 15 residues in the CDR3. V lost 2 bases, J lost 8 bases, and 13 bases lay in between. Germline V gives CDR1 MNHNS, CDR2 SASEGT. The CDR3 here is CASSEIGSGHSPLHF. The CDR3 nucleotides are TGTGCCAGCAGTGAAATCGGCAGTGGGCATTCACCCCTCCACTTT.

This sequence joins TRBV19 and TRBJ2-7, with 8 bases lining up with TRBD1. The CDR3 sequence is 14 residues long. Germline assignment: CDR1 LNHDA and CDR2 SQIVND (reference sequence). The V gene end was trimmed by 6 bases and the J gene end by 4 bases; junction bases not matched to a gene: 8. CDR3 amino acids: CASRLRTGKYEQYF. For the CDR3, the DNA is TGTGCCAGTAGGCTAAGGACAGGGAAATACGAGCAGTACTTC. Based on the CDR3 plus reference TRBV19 and TRBJ2-7, the full variable domain is DGGITQSPKYLFRKEGQNVTLSCEQNLNHDAMYWYRQDPGQGLRLIYYSQIVNDFQKGDIAEGYSVSREKKESFPLTVTSAQKNPTAFYLCASRLRTGKYEQYFGPGTRLTVT.

The chain links TRBV12-3 or TRBV12-4 to TRBJ2-7; D uncertain. This CDR3 has 13 amino acids. Trimming cost V 4 bases and J 6 bases, with 13 bases left between them. CDR3 sequence reads: CASSSPTNGEQYF. The CDR3 DNA sequence: TGTGCCAGCAGTTCACCTACCAACGGCGAGCAGTACTTC.